The 3 T cell receptor beta chains in this list originate from one sample, sequenced in a study of technical replicates of blood from a handful of donors. Generated by immunoSEQ multiplex PCR, the TCRdb table keeps only in-frame clones and is missing some. The sample has around 85,000 clones, about 93% seen once. The sequencing sample was made of T cells isolated from PBMCs. These receptor sequences come from a human donor in good health.

This chain connects TRBV6-1 to TRBJ1-1; 8 bases are shared with TRBD1. The V gene end was trimmed by 4 bases and the J gene end by 0 bases; junction bases not matched to a gene: 19. The CDR3 consists of 20 residues. Looked up from germline, CDR1 is MNHNS and CDR2 is SASEGT. The DNA of the CDR3 is TGTGCCAGCAGTGCAGGGGGCCTCGTTGGGCCCGCGATCATGAACACTGAAGCTTTCTTT. Its protein product is CASSAGGLVGPAIMNTEAFF.

This sequence joins TRBV4-1 and TRBJ2-7; D possibly corresponds to TRBD2 (5 bases). The CDR3 totals 13 residues. V lost 3 bases, J lost 3 bases, and 9 bases lay in between. CDR1 and CDR2 from the germline V gene are MGHRA and YSYEKL. For the CDR3, the DNA is TGCGCCAGCAGCCATCCCGGAGGCTACGAGCAGTACTTC. It encodes CASSHPGGYEQYF.

The rearrangement joins TRBV9 to TRBJ2-7; 11 bases fit TRBD1. With V trimmed by 0 bases and J by 3 bases, 8 bases remained unmatched. Germline CDR1 and CDR2: SGDLS and YYNGEE. The length of the CDR3 is 17 residues. In DNA form, the CDR3 reads TGTGCCAGCAGCGTAGCCCCCGGGACAGGGGGGAACTACGAGCAGTACTTC. This translates into CASSVAPGTGGNYEQYF.